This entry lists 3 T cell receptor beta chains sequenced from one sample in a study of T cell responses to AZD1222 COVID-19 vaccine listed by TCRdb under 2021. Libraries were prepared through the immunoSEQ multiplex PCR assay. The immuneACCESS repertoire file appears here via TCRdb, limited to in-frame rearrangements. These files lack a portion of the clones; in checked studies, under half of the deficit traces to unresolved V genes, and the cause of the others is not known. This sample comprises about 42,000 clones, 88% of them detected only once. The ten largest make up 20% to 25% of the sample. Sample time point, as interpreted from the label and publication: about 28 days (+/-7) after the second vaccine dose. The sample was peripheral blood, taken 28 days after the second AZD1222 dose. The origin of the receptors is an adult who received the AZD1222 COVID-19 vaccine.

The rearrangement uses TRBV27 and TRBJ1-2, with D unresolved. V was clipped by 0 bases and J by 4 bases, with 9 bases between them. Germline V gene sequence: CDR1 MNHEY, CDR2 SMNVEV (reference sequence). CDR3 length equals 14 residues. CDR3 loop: CASSLSNRLYGYTF. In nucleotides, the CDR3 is TGTGCCAGCAGTTTATCGAACAGACTCTATGGCTACACCTTC.

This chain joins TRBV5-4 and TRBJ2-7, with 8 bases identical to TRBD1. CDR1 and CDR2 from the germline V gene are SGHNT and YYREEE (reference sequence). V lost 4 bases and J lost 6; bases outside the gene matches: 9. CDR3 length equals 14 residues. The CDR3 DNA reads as TGTGCCAGCAGCCCGGACAGGGCGTACCGCGAGCAGTACTTC. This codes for CASSPDRAYREQYF.

CDR3 sequence: CASSPRDRGATDTQYF. The CDR3 DNA reads TGTGCCAGCAGCCCCCGGGACAGGGGAGCGACAGATACGCAGTATTTT. This rearrangement joins TRBV7-9 to TRBJ2-3; the match to TRBD1 covers 10 bases. V was pared by 5 bases and J by 3 bases, with 8 bases of the junction left unmatched. Germline CDR1 is SEHNR and CDR2 is FQNEAQ (reference sequence). CDR3 size: 16 residues.